These 9 T cell receptor beta chains were all obtained from the same sample, sequenced in a study of blood T cell repertoires in COVID-19. TCRdb's copy holds only in-frame clones and misses some; the assay was immunoSEQ multiplex PCR. The sample includes 180,000 or so clones, 65% to 85% of them seen just once. The material sequenced was PBMCs or T cells enriched from blood (not recorded which). All receptors derive from a woman aged 55 to 70 who had recovered from COVID-19.

J is TRBJ2-1 and V is TRBV12-5; TRBD2 matches 8 bases. The V and J ends lost 3 bases and 8 bases, in that order; junction bases with no gene match: 6. This CDR3 spans 14 amino acids. Germline V gene sequence: CDR1 LGHNT, CDR2 FRNRAP. CDR3: CASGFGTSLDEQFF. CDR3 in DNA: TGTGCTAGTGGTTTTGGGACTAGTCTTGATGAGCAGTTCTTC.

In the case of this clone: A junction end diverges from the germline sequence, so it may reflect a read error. This chain links TRBV28 with TRBJ2-3; D possibly corresponds to TRBD1 (5 bases). Germline CDR1 MDHEN, CDR2 SYDVKM. The CDR3 contains 12 residues. Here the CDR3 DNA reads TGTGCCAGCAGTTTAAGCTTTGTTCCTTGGGGCTTT. Its protein is CASSLSFVPWGF.

V and J are TRBV5-4 and TRBJ1-6; D gene ambiguous. The CDR3 runs to 13 residues. The germline V and J ends were trimmed by 4 bases and 11 bases, with 13 bases remaining between them. CDR1 SGHNT and CDR2 YYREEE come from the germline V gene (reference sequence). CDR3 sequence reads: CASSLQDGTPLHF. The CDR3 coding sequence is TGTGCCAGCAGCCTTCAAGACGGGACACCCCTCCACTTT.

The chain is built from TRBV19 and TRBJ2-4; 10 positions agree with TRBD2. The CDR3 extends over 14 amino acids. Germline V CDR1 and CDR2: LNHDA, SQIVND (reference sequence). Germline trimming cut 6 bases from V and 4 bases from J; bases unmatched to any gene: 3. This CDR3 is CASRVAGGKNIQYF. In DNA, the CDR3 is TGTGCCAGTAGGGTAGCGGGAGGTAAAAACATTCAGTACTTC.

The chain joins TRBV28 to TRBJ2-1; 7 positions match TRBD2. The CDR3 has 16 amino acids. Germline values: CDR1 MDHEN, CDR2 SYDVKM. The trim removed 3 bases at V and 2 bases at J, leaving 7 bases unmatched. The CDR3 sequence is CASSLSPSGTYNEQFF. CDR3 DNA: TGTGCCAGCAGTTTGTCTCCTAGCGGTACCTACAATGAGCAGTTCTTC. Full variable domain (missing parts from reference TRBV28 and TRBJ2-1): DVKVTQSSRYLVKRTGEKVFLECVQDMDHENMFWYRQDPGLGLRLIYFSYDVKMKEKGDIPEGYSVSREKKERFSLILESASTNQTSMYLCASSLSPSGTYNEQFFGPGTRLTVL.

The CDR3 is CASSGTGKGGGELFF. DNA for the CDR3: TGTGCCAGTTCCGGGACAGGGAAGGGAGGAGGGGAGCTGTTTTTT. V usage is TRBV10-3 and J usage is TRBJ2-2; 9 positions match TRBD1. Germline assignment: CDR1 ENHRY and CDR2 SYGVKD. CDR3 length: 15 residues. With 10 bases clipped from V and 8 bases from J, the junction kept 14 bases outside the gene matches.

The chain has TRBV5-1 and TRBJ2-7; 7 nucleotides agree with TRBD2. CDR3 length: 15 amino acids. V was clipped by 0 bases and J by 3 bases; unmatched bases: 6. The germline V gene has CDR1 SGHRS and CDR2 YFSETQ. The CDR3 DNA reads TGCGCCAGCAGCTTGGCCCAGGGAGGGAACTACGAGCAGTACTTC. Amino acid sequence: CASSLAQGGNYEQYF.

The CDR3, as DNA: TGTGCCAGCAGCCCCGGACAGTTAAGGTGGGGAAGCAATCAGCCCCAGCATTTT. Its translation: CASSPGQLRWGSNQPQHF. The J gene is TRBJ1-5, the V gene TRBV7-2; possibly TRBD1 for D (6 bases). Deletions cut 5 bases from V and 1 base from J, with 21 bases between. The CDR3 is 18 amino acids. From germline, CDR1 is SGHTA and CDR2 FQGNSA.

This sequence joins TRBV5-1 and TRBJ2-2; 9 bases fit TRBD2. The CDR3 extends over 16 amino acids. V was pared by 2 bases and J by 7 bases, with 9 bases of the junction left unmatched. Germline values: CDR1 SGHRS, CDR2 YFSETQ. CDR3 sequence reads: CASSFMASGNGGELFF. CDR3 nucleotides: TGCGCCAGCAGCTTCATGGCTAGCGGGAATGGCGGGGAGCTGTTTTTT. Based on the CDR3 plus reference TRBV5-1 and TRBJ2-2, the full variable domain is KAGVTQTPRYLIKTRGQQVTLSCSPISGHRSVSWYQQTPGQGLQFLFEYFSETQRNKGNFPGRFSGRQFSNSRSEMNVSTLELGDSALYLCASSFMASGNGGELFFGEGSRLTVL.